This paragraph covers one T cell receptor beta chain sequence. Its antigen is not yet known. Per-base qualities were not stored, and no clone one base away is much larger. Relative to germline, V is 3 bases shorter and J is 2 bases shorter, with 11 bases between their ends. Reading the germline V gene gives CDR1 SNHLY and CDR2 FYNNEI. From the cysteine up to the phenylalanine, the CDR3 has a length of 14 residues. Kept here is only the CDR3 DNA, which spans 42 bases and is read in frame from base 1. Libraries were prepared through the immunoSEQ multiplex PCR assay. The table comes from immuneACCESS by way of TCRdb, which keeps in-frame sequences with V and J called. Part of the clones is missing from these tables; in studies checked, under half for an unresolved V gene and the rest for unknown reasons. The sample profile shows approximately 70,000 clones; around 94% of them were found once. Of the sample, roughly 1.2% is held by the ten largest clones.

The record originates from a study of T cell changes during pregnancy in multiple sclerosis (dated by TCRdb to about 2019). Describing the broader study: Changes in the T cell repertoire over the course of pregnancy were examined in this study in women with multiple sclerosis.

This sample comprised peripheral blood, obtained in the third trimester of pregnancy. The chain links TRBV2 with TRBJ2-7; the D gene lacks a confident call. This receptor was obtained from a female donor with multiple sclerosis, enrolled in a pregnancy study. This receptor carries the CDR3 CASSEGRHTYEQYF. The nucleotide sequence is given as TGTGCCAGCAGTGAGGGTAGACACACCTACGAGCAGTACTTC.